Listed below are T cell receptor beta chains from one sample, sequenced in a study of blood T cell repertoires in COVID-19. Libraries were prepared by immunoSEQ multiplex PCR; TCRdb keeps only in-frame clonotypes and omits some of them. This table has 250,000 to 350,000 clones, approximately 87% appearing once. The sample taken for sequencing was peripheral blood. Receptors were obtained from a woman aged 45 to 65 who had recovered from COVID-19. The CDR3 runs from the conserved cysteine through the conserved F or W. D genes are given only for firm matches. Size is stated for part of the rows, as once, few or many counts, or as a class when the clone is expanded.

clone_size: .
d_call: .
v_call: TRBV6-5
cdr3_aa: CASRSTGSYEQYF

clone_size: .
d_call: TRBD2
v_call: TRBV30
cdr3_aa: CAWSVVAGYEQYF

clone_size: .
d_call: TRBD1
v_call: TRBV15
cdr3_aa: CATSRGRSGGYQPQHF

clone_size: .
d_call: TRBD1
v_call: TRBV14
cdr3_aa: CASSQGVPGQGIVKQYF

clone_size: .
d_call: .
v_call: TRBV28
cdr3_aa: CASSFPGYKRNSPLHF

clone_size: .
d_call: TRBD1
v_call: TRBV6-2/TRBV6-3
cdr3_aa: CASSPDRGYGYTF

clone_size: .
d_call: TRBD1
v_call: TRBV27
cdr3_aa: CASGRTGESPLHF

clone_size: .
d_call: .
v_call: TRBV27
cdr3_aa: CASGSGANVLTF

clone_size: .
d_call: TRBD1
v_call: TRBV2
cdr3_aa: CASKSQGAGGYTF

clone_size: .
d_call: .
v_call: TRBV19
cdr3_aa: CASTTTGGMNTEAFF

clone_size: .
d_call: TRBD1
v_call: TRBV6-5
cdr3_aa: CASSSQGAYNEQFF

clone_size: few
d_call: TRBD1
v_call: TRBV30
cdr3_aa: CAWILGDSSYNSPLHF

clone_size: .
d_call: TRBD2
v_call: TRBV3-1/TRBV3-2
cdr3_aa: CASSPHWGSGGNEQYF

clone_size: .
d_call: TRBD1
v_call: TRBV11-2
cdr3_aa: CASSSRDRGVNEQFF

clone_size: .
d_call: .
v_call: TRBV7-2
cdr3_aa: CASSLTGDKNIQYF

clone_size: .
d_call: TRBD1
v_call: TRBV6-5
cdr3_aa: CASSADRGYGYTF

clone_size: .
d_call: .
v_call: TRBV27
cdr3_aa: CASSFLSEQYF

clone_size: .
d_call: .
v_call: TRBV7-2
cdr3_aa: CASSLRSGRSYNEQFF

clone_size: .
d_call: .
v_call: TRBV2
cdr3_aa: CASSEGRVYGYTF

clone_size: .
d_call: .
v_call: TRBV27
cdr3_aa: CASSSGLKEELFF